This T cell receptor beta chain was observed in a study of blood T cells in healthy people across ages. V lost 4 bases to trimming and J lost 2 bases, with 17 bases between them. The CDR3 totals 16 residues. Germline-derived CDR1 and CDR2 are SGHRS and YFSETQ. A second roughly 6 to 11 cycle PCR used barcoded and J-beta primers. TCRdb re-analysed the 5' RACE reads in MiXCR, keeping a single row per CDR3 protein. The sample has about 640,000 distinct CDR3 sequences; 58% are singletons. They isolated at least 6 million PBMCs from each sample. The chain recombines TRBV5-1 with TRBJ2-3; perhaps TRBD2 as D (5 bases). This TCR was recovered from a man aged 60-69 years in good health. Sequencing input: blood. In DNA form, the CDR3 reads TGCGCCAGCAGCCCTGAGAGGGCCCCAAACACAGATACGCAGTATTTT. This gives the protein CASSPERAPNTDTQYF.